This is a list of T cell receptor beta chains from one sample in a study of T cell responses to AZD1222 COVID-19 vaccine. Using immunoSEQ multiplex PCR, the repertoire was profiled, and TCRdb retains in-frame clones only, with some absent. The repertoire holds tens of thousands of clones, with more than 75% as singletons. Sequencing was performed on peripheral blood, taken 28 days after the second AZD1222 dose. These receptors were taken from an adult who received the AZD1222 COVID-19 vaccine. CDR3s include the opening cysteine and the closing phenylalanine or tryptophan. The order of the fields is D gene, J gene, clone size, V gene, CDR3 length, CDR3 protein, CDR3 DNA. D genes are given only for firm matches. A clone size is listed for some rows: how often the clone was seen (once, few, many), or a class if it is expanded.

TRBD1,TRBJ2-7,-,TRBV5-6,11,CASSRQGEQYF,TGTGCCAGCAGTCGACAGGGCGAGCAGTACTTC
TRBD2,TRBJ2-5,-,TRBV9,17,CASSVVSGGSAGETQYF,TGTGCCAGCAGCGTAGTCAGCGGGGGCTCCGCGGGGGAGACCCAGTACTTC
-,TRBJ2-7,few,TRBV7-2,15,CASSLVVGESYEQYF,TGTGCCAGCAGCTTAGTCGTGGGAGAGTCCTACGAGCAGTACTTC
-,TRBJ1-1,-,TRBV7-9,15,CASSLGQGRGTEAFF,TGTGCCAGCAGCTTAGGGCAGGGAAGAGGCACTGAAGCTTTCTTT
TRBD1,TRBJ1-2,-,TRBV7-2,15,CASSVQGQRHYGYTF,TGTGCCAGCAGCGTACAGGGACAGAGACACTATGGCTACACCTTC
-,TRBJ1-6,-,TRBV6-5,15,CASSYVGTSNPPLHF,TGTGCCAGCAGTTATGTGGGGACGTCGAATCCACCCCTCCACTTT
TRBD1,TRBJ1-4,-,TRBV5-4,14,CASSFGQENEKLFF,TGTGCCAGCAGTTTCGGACAGGAAAATGAAAAACTGTTTTTT
-,TRBJ1-1,-,TRBV3-1/TRBV3-2,14,CASSSSSRNTEAFF,TGTGCCAGCAGCAGTTCCTCCCGGAACACTGAAGCTTTCTTT
TRBD1,TRBJ2-2,-,TRBV4-1,16,CASSQGQGSNTGELFF,TGCGCCAGCAGCCAGGGACAGGGGTCGAACACCGGGGAGCTGTTTTTT
-,TRBJ1-4,-,TRBV18,17,CASSPLDVTFRDEKLFF,TGTGCCAGCTCACCACTGGACGTCACCTTCAGGGATGAAAAACTGTTTTTT
-,TRBJ1-6,-,TRBV7-9,14,CASSASWSRGHVHF,TGTGCCAGCAGCGCCAGTTGGAGTAGGGGACATGTTCACTTT
-,TRBJ2-5,-,TRBV4-3,15,CASSQDHMPRETQYF,TGCGCCAGCAGCCAAGATCATATGCCTCGGGAGACCCAGTACTTC
-,TRBJ2-5,-,TRBV21-1,14,CASSKDPTQETQYF,TGTGCCAGCAGCAAAGACCCGACCCAAGAGACCCAGTACTTC
-,TRBJ2-3,-,TRBV6-1,13,CASSEGGGYGQYF,TGTGCCAGCAGTGAAGGGGGAGGATACGGGCAGTATTTT
-,TRBJ1-5,few,TRBV2,16,CASSEALFGNNQPQHF,TGTGCCAGCAGTGAAGCTCTTTTCGGCAACAATCAGCCCCAGCATTTT
-,TRBJ1-1,once,TRBV19,16,CASSPPGRGVNTEAFF,TGTGCCAGTAGTCCTCCGGGACGGGGAGTGAACACTGAAGCTTTCTTT
-,TRBJ2-3,medium-sized,TRBV7-9,15,CASSHLGTSTDTQYF,TGTGCCAGCAGCCACCTTGGTACTAGCACAGATACGCAGTATTTT
-,TRBJ1-1,few,TRBV7-2,13,CASSLSVNTEAFF,TGTGCCAGCAGCTTATCGGTGAACACTGAAGCTTTCTTT
-,TRBJ2-1,-,TRBV7-6,17,CASSSPEGGGAHNEQFF,TGTGCCAGCAGCTCCCCAGAAGGGGGGGGAGCACACAATGAGCAGTTCTTC
TRBD1,TRBJ2-7,-,TRBV3-1/TRBV3-2,16,CASSRSGTGESYEQYF,TGTGCCAGCAGCCGGTCCGGGACAGGGGAATCCTACGAGCAGTACTTC